The clone carrying this TCR beta chain was seen a few times. Its antigen is not known. Together with a sample-barcoded 5' primer, a J-beta primer mix was included in a second PCR lasting about 6 to 12 cycles. Every single cDNA molecule received a tag from a template-switch adaptor with 12 random nucleotides. Each CDR3 protein gets one entry after TCRdb re-called the 5' RACE reads with MiXCR. The sample yields hundreds of thousands of distinct CDR3 sequences, roughly three fifths seen once. The germline V gene encodes CDR1 MGHDK and CDR2 SYGVNS. The V and J ends lost 5 bases and 5 bases respectively, with 19 bases between them. This CDR3 has 16 amino acids. The sample comes from a study of blood T cells in healthy people across ages. Overall study results and limits: A roughly linear age-dependent decrease characterized TCR beta diversity per million T cells.

The V and J genes are TRBV25-1 and TRBJ2-1, with a possible D match to TRBD2 (7 bases). The sequenced sample was blood. The sequence derives from a man aged 35 to 55 in good health. The CDR3 protein is CASSSGGAEGNNEQFF. CDR3 sequence (DNA): TGTGCCAGCAGTTCGGGGGGCGCAGAGGGGAACAATGAGCAGTTCTTC.